Listed here is a single T cell receptor beta chain. No antigen is known for it. The input lacks base qualities; no much larger clone sits a single base away. The source of the sample is a study of somatic mutations in cytotoxic T cells in rheumatoid arthritis (dated by TCRdb to about 2017). For context, the study as a whole: Some T-cell populations stained with V beta antibodies were sorted by flow on a FACSAria II or Sony SH800 to nearly 100% purity, with sorted V beta1+ cells additionally subjected to TCRB sequencing. Whether expanded CD8+ T-cell clones in untreated, newly diagnosed rheumatoid arthritis carry somatic mutations was the study question, and clonality was characterized with TCRB deep sequencing. For 60 or so rheumatoid arthritis patients and 20 healthy controls, TCRB deep sequencing was carried out. Patient and control groups had essentially identical median ages.

Healthy controls were roughly 20 blood donors whose buffy coats were used, with a median age of about 58 years (range roughly 21-80) and 55% to 65% female. Flow cytometry confirmed the purity of CD4+ and CD8+ cells that had been isolated by positive magnetic bead selection on an AutoMACS. Peripheral blood mononuclear cells were isolated by Ficoll-Paque PLUS density gradient separation. Using Nucleospin Tissue or Tissue XS kits, DNA was extracted from CD4-enriched, CD8-enriched or PBMC samples, with quantification by a Qubit 2.0 fluorometer. The immunoSEQ assay was applied to genomic DNA for TCRB CDR3 sequencing. The study's processing was this. The analyses included only productive TCRB rearrangements. Defining a clone by its unique TCRB CDR3 sequence, the study calculated clonality as a productive clonality index derived from Shannon entropy. Repertoire overlap for a pair of samples was computed from each clone's template counts relative to total templates per sample. V-gene usage from TCRB sequencing and V-gene usage measured by flow cytometry were correlated (Spearman r of around 0.6). The table was pulled from immuneACCESS by TCRdb, which kept in-frame rearrangements only. Such tables lose some clones; where checked, under half of the loss comes from unresolved V genes, and the rest has no known cause. V and J calls and clone size are as listed in that table; D and trimming were resolved from the DNA. The table for this sample lists about 33,000 clones; about four fifths of them were counted only once. The ten biggest clones cover 3% to 3.5% of the sample.

General conclusions and limits of the study: Healthy controls showed no age-related increase in CD8+ clonality, whereas patients did (Spearman r=0.49). Viral specificity could not be ruled out by absence from virus-specific databases, and the antigen targets of the expanded CD8+ clones remained unknown. There was no significant difference in CD8+ T-cell clonality between rheumatoid arthritis patients and age-matched healthy controls. In 8 out of 65 patients, more than 20% of CD8+ cells belonged to the largest CD8+ clone, while several identical CD8+ TCRB sequences were shared between blood and synovial fluid.

This TCR derives from a man in his forties or fifties in good health. The source material was CD8+ T cells sorted from blood.

Read as DNA, the sequence is TGTGCCTGGAGTGGAGCGGGTCTTAGCCCCTACGAGCAGTACTTC. Its translation is CAWSGAGLSPYEQYF. Recombination connected TRBV30 to TRBJ2-7; TRBD2 could be the D gene, as 6 bases match. The CDR3, cysteine through phenylalanine, is 15 amino acids long. The kept DNA is CDR3 alone, 45 bases in frame from the first base. Reading the germline V gene (reference sequence) gives CDR1 GTSNPN and CDR2 SVGIG. V was cut back by 1 base and J by 2 bases, leaving a gap of 15 bases between them.